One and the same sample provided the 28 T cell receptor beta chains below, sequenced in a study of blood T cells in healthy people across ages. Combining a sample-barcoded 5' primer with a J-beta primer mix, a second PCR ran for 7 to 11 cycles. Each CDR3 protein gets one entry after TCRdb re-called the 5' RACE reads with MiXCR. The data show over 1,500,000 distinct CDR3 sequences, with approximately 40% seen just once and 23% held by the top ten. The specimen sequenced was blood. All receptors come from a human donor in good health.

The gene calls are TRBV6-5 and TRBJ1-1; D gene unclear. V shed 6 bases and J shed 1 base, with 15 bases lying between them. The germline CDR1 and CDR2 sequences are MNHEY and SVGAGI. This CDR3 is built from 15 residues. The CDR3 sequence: CASSRVGPANTEAFF. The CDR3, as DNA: TGTGCCAGCAGCAGAGTTGGGCCAGCGAACACTGAAGCTTTCTTT.

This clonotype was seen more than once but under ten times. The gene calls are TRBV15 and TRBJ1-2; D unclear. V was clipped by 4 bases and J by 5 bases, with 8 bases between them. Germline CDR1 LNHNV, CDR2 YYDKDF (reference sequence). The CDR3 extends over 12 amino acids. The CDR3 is CATSIVGYGYTF. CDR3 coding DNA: TGTGCCACCAGCATCGTTGGATATGGCTACACCTTC.

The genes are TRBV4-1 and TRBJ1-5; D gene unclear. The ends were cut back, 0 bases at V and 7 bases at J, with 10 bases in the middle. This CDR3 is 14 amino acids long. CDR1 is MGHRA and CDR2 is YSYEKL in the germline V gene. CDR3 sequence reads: CASSQEYGPQPQHF. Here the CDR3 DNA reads TGCGCCAGCAGCCAAGAGTATGGCCCGCAGCCCCAGCATTTT.

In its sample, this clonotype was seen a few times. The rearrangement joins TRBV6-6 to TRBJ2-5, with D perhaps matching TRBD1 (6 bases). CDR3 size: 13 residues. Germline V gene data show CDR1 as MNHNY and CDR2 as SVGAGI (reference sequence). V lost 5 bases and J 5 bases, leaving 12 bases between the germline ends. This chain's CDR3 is CASSPGQFETQYF. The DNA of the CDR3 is TGTGCCAGCAGTCCCGGACAGTTTGAGACCCAGTACTTC.

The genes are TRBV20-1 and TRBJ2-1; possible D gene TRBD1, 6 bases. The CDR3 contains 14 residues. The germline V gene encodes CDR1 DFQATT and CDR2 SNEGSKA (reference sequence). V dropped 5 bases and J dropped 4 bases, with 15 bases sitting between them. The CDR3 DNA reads TGCAGTGCTTACCCAACGGACAGATACAATGAGCAGTTCTTC. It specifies CSAYPTDRYNEQFF.

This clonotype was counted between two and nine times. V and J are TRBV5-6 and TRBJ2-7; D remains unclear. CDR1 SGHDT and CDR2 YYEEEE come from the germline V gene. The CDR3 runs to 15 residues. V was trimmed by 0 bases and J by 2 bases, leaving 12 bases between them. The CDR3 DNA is TGTGCCAGCAGCTTGGCCTCCACTCCCGCCTACGAGCAGTACTTC. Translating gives CASSLASTPAYEQYF.

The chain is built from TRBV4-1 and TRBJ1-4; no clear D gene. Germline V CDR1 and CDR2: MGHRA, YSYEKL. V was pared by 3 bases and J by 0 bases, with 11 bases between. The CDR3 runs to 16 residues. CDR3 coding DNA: TGCGCCAGCAGCCAGGGCAAGCCTGCAACTAATGAAAAACTGTTTTTT. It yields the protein CASSQGKPATNEKLFF.

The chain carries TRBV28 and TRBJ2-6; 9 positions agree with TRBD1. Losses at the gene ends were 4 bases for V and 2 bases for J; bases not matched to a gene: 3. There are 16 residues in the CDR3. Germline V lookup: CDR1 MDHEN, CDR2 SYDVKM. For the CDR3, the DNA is TGTGCCAGCAGTTCCCGGGACAGGGCTGGGGCCAACGTCCTGACTTTC. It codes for CASSSRDRAGANVLTF.

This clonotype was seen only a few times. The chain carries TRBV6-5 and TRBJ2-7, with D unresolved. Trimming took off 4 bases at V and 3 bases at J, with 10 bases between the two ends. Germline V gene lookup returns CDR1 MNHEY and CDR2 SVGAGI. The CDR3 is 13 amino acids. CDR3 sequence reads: CASSSLRRYEQYF. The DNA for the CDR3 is TGTGCCAGCAGTTCCCTGCGACGCTACGAGCAGTACTTC.

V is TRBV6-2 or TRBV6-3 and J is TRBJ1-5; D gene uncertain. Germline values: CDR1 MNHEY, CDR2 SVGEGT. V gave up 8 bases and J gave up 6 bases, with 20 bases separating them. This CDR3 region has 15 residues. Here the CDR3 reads CASSYEGLSSQPQHF. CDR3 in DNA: TGTGCCAGCTCATACGAGGGTCTGTCCAGTCAGCCCCAGCATTTT.

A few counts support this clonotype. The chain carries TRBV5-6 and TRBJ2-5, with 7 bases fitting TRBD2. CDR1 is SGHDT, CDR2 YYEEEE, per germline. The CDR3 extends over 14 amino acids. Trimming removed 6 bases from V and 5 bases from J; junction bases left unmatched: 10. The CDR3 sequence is CASNRGVGRETQYF. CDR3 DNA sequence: TGTGCCAGCAATCGGGGGGTCGGCCGGGAGACCCAGTACTTC.

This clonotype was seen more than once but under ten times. The CDR3 region is CATSRVEGPVRNEQFF. The CDR3 nucleotides read TGTGCCACCAGCAGAGTGGAGGGGCCGGTGAGGAATGAGCAGTTCTTC. This chain links TRBV15 with TRBJ2-1, with D possibly TRBD2 on 6 matching bases. The CDR3 totals 16 residues. Germline loops: CDR1 LNHNV, CDR2 YYDKDF (reference sequence). Trimming stripped 1 base from V and 7 bases from J, with 17 bases between.

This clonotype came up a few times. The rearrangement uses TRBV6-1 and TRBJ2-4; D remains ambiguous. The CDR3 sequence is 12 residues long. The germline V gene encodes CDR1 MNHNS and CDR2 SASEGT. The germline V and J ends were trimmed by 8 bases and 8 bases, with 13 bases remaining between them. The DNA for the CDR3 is TGTGCCAGCCTGACTGATTCGGACATTCAGTACTTC. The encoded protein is CASLTDSDIQYF.

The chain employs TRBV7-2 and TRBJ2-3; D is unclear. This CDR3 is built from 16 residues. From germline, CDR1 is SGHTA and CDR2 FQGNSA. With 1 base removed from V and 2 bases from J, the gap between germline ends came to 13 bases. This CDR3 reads CASSLVVQRPTDTQYF. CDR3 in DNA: TGTGCCAGCAGCTTAGTAGTTCAACGCCCCACAGATACGCAGTATTTT.

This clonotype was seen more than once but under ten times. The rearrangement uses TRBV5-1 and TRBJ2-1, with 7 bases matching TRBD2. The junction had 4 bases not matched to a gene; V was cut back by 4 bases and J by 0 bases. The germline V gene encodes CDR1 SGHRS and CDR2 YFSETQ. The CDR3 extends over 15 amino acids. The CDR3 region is CASSPRLASYNEQFF. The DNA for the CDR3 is TGCGCCAGCAGCCCGCGACTAGCCTCCTACAATGAGCAGTTCTTC.

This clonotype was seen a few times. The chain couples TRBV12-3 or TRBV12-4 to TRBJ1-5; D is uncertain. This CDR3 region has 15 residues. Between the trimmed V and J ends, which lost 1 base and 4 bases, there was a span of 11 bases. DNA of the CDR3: TGTGCCAGCAGTTTAGAACCGACACGTAATCAGCCCCAGCATTTT. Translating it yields CASSLEPTRNQPQHF.

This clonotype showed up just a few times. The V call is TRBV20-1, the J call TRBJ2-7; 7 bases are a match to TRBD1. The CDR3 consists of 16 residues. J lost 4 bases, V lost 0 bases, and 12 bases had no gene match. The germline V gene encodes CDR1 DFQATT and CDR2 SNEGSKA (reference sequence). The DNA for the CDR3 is TGCAGTGCTAGAGATTTCGGGCAGGGGGACCCTTACGAGCAGTACTTC. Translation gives CSARDFGQGDPYEQYF.

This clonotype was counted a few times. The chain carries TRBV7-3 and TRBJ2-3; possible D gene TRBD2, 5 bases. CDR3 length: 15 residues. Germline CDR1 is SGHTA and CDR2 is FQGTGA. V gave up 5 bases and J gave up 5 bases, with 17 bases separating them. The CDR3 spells CASSRGSGEKDTQYF. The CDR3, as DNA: TGTGCCAGCAGCAGAGGGAGTGGGGAAAAAGATACGCAGTATTTT.

The CDR3 DNA sequence: TGTGCTAGTGGTTTCGGAACGGGGAGGTTTAACACAGATACGCAGTATTTT. It yields the protein CASGFGTGRFNTDTQYF. V and J are TRBV12-5 and TRBJ2-3, with D possibly being TRBD2 (6 bases). Trimming removed 3 bases from V and 2 bases from J, with 18 bases in between. This CDR3 comprises 17 residues. Germline loops: CDR1 LGHNT, CDR2 FRNRAP. Drawing the rest from reference TRBV12-5 and TRBJ2-3, the complete variable domain is DARVTQTPRHKVTEMGQEVTMRCQPILGHNTVFWYRQTMMQGLELLAYFRNRAPLDDSGMPKDRFSAEMPDATLATLKIQPSEPRDSAVYFCASGFGTGRFNTDTQYFGPGTRLTVL.

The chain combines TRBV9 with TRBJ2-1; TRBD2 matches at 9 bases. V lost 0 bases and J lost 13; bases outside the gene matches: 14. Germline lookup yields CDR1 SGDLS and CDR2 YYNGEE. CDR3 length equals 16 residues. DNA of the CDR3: TGTGCCAGCAGCGTAGGGTGTTCTAGCGGGGAAGAGACCCAGTTCTTC. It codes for CASSVGCSSGEETQFF.

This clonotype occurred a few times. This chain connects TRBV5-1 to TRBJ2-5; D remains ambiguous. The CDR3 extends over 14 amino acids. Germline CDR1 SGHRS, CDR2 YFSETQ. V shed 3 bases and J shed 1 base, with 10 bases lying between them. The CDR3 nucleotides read TGCGCCAGCAGCTCCTTACTCACCCAAGAGACCCAGTACTTC. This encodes CASSSLLTQETQYF.

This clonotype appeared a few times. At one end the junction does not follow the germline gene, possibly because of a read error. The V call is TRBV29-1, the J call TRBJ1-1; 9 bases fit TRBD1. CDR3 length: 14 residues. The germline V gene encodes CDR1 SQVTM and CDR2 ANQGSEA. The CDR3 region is CSVEVTQGATEAFF. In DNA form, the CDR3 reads TGCAGCGTAGAAGTTACACAGGGGGCGACTGAAGCTTTCTTT.

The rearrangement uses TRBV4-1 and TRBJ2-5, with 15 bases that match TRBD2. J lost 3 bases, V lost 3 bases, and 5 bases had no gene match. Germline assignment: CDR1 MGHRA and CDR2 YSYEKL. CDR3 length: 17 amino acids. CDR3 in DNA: TGCGCCAGCAGCCAGGGACTAGCGGGGGGACTAAAAGAGACCCAGTACTTC. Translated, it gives CASSQGLAGGLKETQYF.

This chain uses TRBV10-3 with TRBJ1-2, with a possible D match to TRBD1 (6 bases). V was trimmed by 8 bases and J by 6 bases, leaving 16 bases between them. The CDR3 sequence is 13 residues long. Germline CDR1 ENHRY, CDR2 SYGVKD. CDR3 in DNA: TGTGCCATCGGGAGGGGGATATTCGATGGCTACACCTTC. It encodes CAIGRGIFDGYTF.

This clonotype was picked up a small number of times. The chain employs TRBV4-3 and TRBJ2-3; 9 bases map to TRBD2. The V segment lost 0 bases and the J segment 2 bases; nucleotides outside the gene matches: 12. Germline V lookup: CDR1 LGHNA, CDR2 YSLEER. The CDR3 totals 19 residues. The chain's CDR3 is CASSQDGARSGGTTDTQYF. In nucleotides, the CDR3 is TGCGCCAGCAGCCAAGATGGCGCGCGGAGCGGGGGGACCACAGATACGCAGTATTTT.

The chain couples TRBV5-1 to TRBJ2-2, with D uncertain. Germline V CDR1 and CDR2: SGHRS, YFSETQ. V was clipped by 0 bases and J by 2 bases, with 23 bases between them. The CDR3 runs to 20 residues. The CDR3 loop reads CASSLAPVGTLRYNTGELFF. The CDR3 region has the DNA TGCGCCAGCAGCTTGGCTCCCGTGGGTACACTGAGATATAACACCGGGGAGCTGTTTTTT.

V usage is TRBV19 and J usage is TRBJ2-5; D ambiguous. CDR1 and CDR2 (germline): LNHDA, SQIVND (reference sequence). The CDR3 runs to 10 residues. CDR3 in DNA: TGTGCGGCTGGGTGGGAGACCCAGTACTTC. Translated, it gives CAAGWETQYF. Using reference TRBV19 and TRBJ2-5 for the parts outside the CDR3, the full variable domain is DGGITQSPKYLFRKEGQNVTLSCEQNLNHDAMYWYRQDPGQGLRLIYYSQIVNDFQKGDIAEGYSVSREKKESFPLTVTSAQKNPTAFYLCAAGWETQYFGPGTRLLVL.

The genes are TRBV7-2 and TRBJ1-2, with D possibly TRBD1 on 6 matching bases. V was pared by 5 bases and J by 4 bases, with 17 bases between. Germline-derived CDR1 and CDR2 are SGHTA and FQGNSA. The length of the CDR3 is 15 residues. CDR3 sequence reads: CASSPRWGGSYGYTF. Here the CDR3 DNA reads TGTGCCAGCAGCCCCCGGTGGGGGGGCAGCTATGGCTACACCTTC.